Listed below are T cell receptor beta chains from one sample, sequenced in a study of T cells after yellow fever vaccination. A single record per CDR3 protein comes from TCRdb applying MiXCR to the 5' RACE reads. The sample yields 200,000 to 250,000 distinct CDR3 sequences, roughly 3% seen once. The sample here was CD4+ T cells sorted from PBMCs, taken 10 days after the yellow fever booster vaccination. These receptors all stem from a young man who received the YFV17D yellow fever vaccine. Both conserved end residues are part of each CDR3. A D gene is named only where the DNA matches it firmly. Size tells how often a clone was seen (once, few, many) or the class of an expanded clone, and some rows leave it out.

TRBJ2-3 NA TRBV5-1 TRBD2 CASSLVVAGRDTQYF TGCGCCAGCAGCTTGGTCGTAGCGGGGAGAGATACGCAGTATTTT
TRBJ1-3 NA TRBV12-3/TRBV12-4 TRBD1 CASSATGAGNTIYF TGTGCCAGCAGTGCGACAGGGGCTGGAAACACCATATATTTT
TRBJ1-6 NA TRBV10-3 TRBD1 CAISAQGRDDGGLHF TGTGCCATCAGTGCACAGGGGAGGGATGACGGTGGCCTCCACTTT
TRBJ2-2 many TRBV30 NA CAWTNSSPDLEGSGELFF TGTGCCTGGACCAACAGTAGCCCCGATCTCGAGGGATCCGGGGAGCTGTTTTTT
TRBJ1-4 few TRBV5-1 NA CASSLQRATNEKLFF TGCGCCAGCAGCTTGCAGAGGGCAACTAATGAAAAACTGTTTTTT
TRBJ2-1 many TRBV7-8 TRBD1 CASSLVGQGTEQFF TGTGCCAGCAGCTTAGTCGGACAGGGGACTGAGCAGTTCTTC
TRBJ2-2 many TRBV5-1 TRBD2 CASSLVPSGGGPGELFF TGCGCCAGCAGCTTGGTACCTAGCGGGGGAGGCCCCGGGGAGCTGTTTTTT
TRBJ1-6 many TRBV4-1 NA CASSQDLGLNYNSPLHF TGCGCCAGCAGCCAAGATCTCGGACTGAATTATAATTCACCCCTCCACTTT
TRBJ1-3 many TRBV5-1 TRBD1 CASSLGDSSGNTIYF TGCGCCAGCAGCTTGGGGGACAGCTCTGGAAACACCATATATTTT
TRBJ1-2 NA TRBV3-1 TRBD1 CASGETGEGYTF TGTGCCAGCGGCGAAACAGGGGAAGGCTACACCTTC
TRBJ2-4 many TRBV15 NA CATSRQTNIQYF TGTGCCACCAGCAGGCAAACCAACATTCAGTACTTC
TRBJ2-3 many TRBV12-3/TRBV12-4 TRBD2 CASEASGGTDTQYF TGTGCCAGCGAGGCTAGCGGGGGCACAGATACGCAGTATTTT
TRBJ2-2 NA TRBV4-1 NA CASSQDPPGGGIAGELFF TGCGCCAGCAGCCAAGATCCCCCAGGGGGAGGGATTGCCGGGGAGCTGTTTTTT
TRBJ1-1 NA TRBV4-3 NA CASSQDSSGENTEAFF TGCGCCAGCAGCCAAGACTCGTCCGGGGAAAACACTGAAGCTTTCTTT
TRBJ1-2 NA TRBV27 TRBD1 CASSLNRGKVGYTF TGTGCCAGCAGTTTAAACAGGGGAAAGGTCGGCTACACCTTC